One and the same sample provided the 14 T cell receptor beta chains below, sequenced in a study of T cell repertoires in cytomegalovirus infection. TCRdb redid the calling of the reads with MiXCR, one entry per CDR3 protein. The data hold around 300,000 distinct CDR3 sequences, with under 25% observed a single time. The antigens of these receptors remain unknown. The sequences come from cultured PBMCs, collected from culture after CMV antigen stimulation. These receptors originate from a human donor in good health (CMV status not recorded). Some clones in this sample may be carry-over from other donors' samples.

This chain uses TRBV6-2 or TRBV6-3 with TRBJ1-1, with 11 bases lining up with TRBD1. The J segment lost 4 bases and the V segment lost 2 bases, leaving 6 bases of the junction unmatched. Per the germline V gene, CDR1 is MNHEY and CDR2 is SVGEGT. The CDR3 extends over 16 amino acids. This chain's CDR3 is CASSYGTGGRATEAFF. Written as DNA, the CDR3 is TGTGCCAGCAGTTACGGGACAGGGGGAAGGGCCACTGAAGCTTTCTTT.

In its sample, this clonotype was seen a few times. The chain is built from TRBV12-3 or TRBV12-4 and TRBJ2-2, with 9 bases that match TRBD1. V shed 5 bases, J shed 3 bases, and the junction held 7 bases outside the gene matches. The length of the CDR3 is 16 residues. CDR3 amino acids: CASSNDRGYDTGELFF. The CDR3 region has the DNA TGTGCCAGCAGTAATGACAGGGGGTATGACACCGGGGAGCTGTTTTTT.

The J gene is TRBJ2-5, the V gene TRBV30, with D possibly being TRBD2 (6 bases). From germline, CDR1 is GTSNPN and CDR2 SVGIG (reference sequence). This CDR3 contains 13 residues. The V gene lost 0 bases and the J gene lost 4 bases, with 9 bases spanning the gap. This CDR3 reads CAWSVLGRETQYF. The CDR3, as DNA: TGTGCCTGGAGTGTTCTCGGGAGAGAGACCCAGTACTTC. Full variable domain (rest looked up from reference TRBV30 and TRBJ2-5): SQTIHQWPATLVQPVGSPLSLECTVEGTSNPNLYWYRQAAGRGLQLLFYSVGIGQISSEVPQNLSASRPQDRQFILSSKKLLLSDSGFYLCAWSVLGRETQYFGPGTRLLVL.

The count of this clonotype is one. The chain has TRBV7-4 and TRBJ1-1; TRBD1 aligns across 11 bases. V was clipped by 4 bases and J by 5 bases; unmatched bases: 6. Germline assignment: CDR1 SGHVT and CDR2 SQSDAQ. This CDR3 region has 15 residues. The CDR3: CASSSGQGGRTEAFF. The DNA of the CDR3 is TGTGCCAGCAGCTCGGGACAGGGGGGTCGGACTGAAGCTTTCTTT.

The chain is built from TRBV7-6 and TRBJ2-6, with a tentative D call TRBD2 (5 bases). Trimming removed 9 bases from V and 4 bases from J, with 10 bases in between. Germline V gene data show CDR1 as SGHVS and CDR2 as FNYEAQ. This CDR3 has 13 amino acids. CDR3 sequence reads: CASRGGGANVLTF. The CDR3 DNA is TGTGCCAGTAGAGGAGGCGGGGCCAACGTCCTGACTTTC.

This chain joins TRBV3-1 and TRBJ2-4; D could derive from TRBD1 or TRBD2 (5 bases each). Germline CDR1 reads LGHDT; CDR2 reads YNNKEL (reference sequence). Trimming removed 4 bases at V and 0 bases at J, with 13 bases between. The CDR3 sequence is 16 residues long. The CDR3 bases are TGTGCCAGCAGCCCAGGAGGCCAGGGAGCCAAAAACATTCAGTACTTC. Protein: CASSPGGQGAKNIQYF.

Regarding this clonotype: At one end the junction does not follow the germline gene, possibly because of a read error. The genes are TRBV3-1 and TRBJ2-1; the D gene could be TRBD1 or TRBD2 (5 bases each). The CDR3 has 16 amino acids. Germline-derived CDR1 and CDR2 are LGHDT and YNNKEL (reference sequence). The CDR3 DNA reads TGTGCCAGCAGCCAGGGGAGCATGGGGGATATTGACCCGTTGGTCTTC. It encodes CASSQGSMGDIDPLVF.

This clonotype was picked up a small number of times. The rearrangement links TRBV9 to TRBJ1-4; possible D gene TRBD1, 6 bases. CDR1 and CDR2 (germline): SGDLS, YYNGEE. Trimming stripped 0 bases from V and 5 bases from J, with 8 bases between. The CDR3 spans 14 residues. The CDR3 nucleotides are TGTGCCAGCAGCGTAGGACAGGCGAATGAAAAACTGTTTTTT. It specifies CASSVGQANEKLFF. Drawing the rest from reference TRBV9 and TRBJ1-4, the complete variable domain is DSGVTQTPKHLITATGQRVTLRCSPRSGDLSVYWYQQSLDQGLQFLIQYYNGEERAKGNILERFSAQQFPDLHSELNLSSLELGDSALYFCASSVGQANEKLFFGSGTQLSVL.

The CDR3 sequence: CASGLAGGHTDTQYF. DNA for the CDR3: TGTGCCAGCGGGCTAGCGGGAGGACACACAGATACGCAGTATTTT. The gene calls are TRBV6-2 or TRBV6-3 and TRBJ2-3; 11 nucleotides align to TRBD2. The junction had 6 bases not matched to a gene; V was cut back by 8 bases and J by 2 bases. The germline gives CDR1 MNHEY, CDR2 SVGEGT. The CDR3 totals 15 residues.

The CDR3 DNA sequence: TGTGCCAGTAGAAATAGAGATACGCAGTATTTT. This codes for CASRNRDTQYF. V gene TRBV27 combines with J gene TRBJ2-3; D unclear. V lost 9 bases to trimming and J lost 5 bases, with 9 bases between them. This CDR3 is 11 amino acids long. CDR1 and CDR2 from the germline V gene are MNHEY and SMNVEV (reference sequence).

The rearrangement uses TRBV4-1 and TRBJ1-1; possibly TRBD1 for D (6 bases). Germline V lookup: CDR1 MGHRA, CDR2 YSYEKL. The CDR3 sequence is 14 residues long. Trimming took 6 bases from V and 3 from J, leaving 14 bases between them. DNA for the CDR3: TGCGCCAGCAGACTATGGTGGGGGCACACTGAAGCTTTCTTT. The encoded protein is CASRLWWGHTEAFF.

The rearrangement links TRBV4-1 to TRBJ1-1, with D perhaps matching TRBD1 (6 bases). Germline assignment: CDR1 MGHRA and CDR2 YSYEKL. The CDR3 runs 16 residues. V dropped 0 bases and J dropped 0 bases, with 11 bases sitting between them. The CDR3 is CASSQDWRDMNTEAFF. The CDR3 DNA is TGCGCCAGCAGCCAAGATTGGAGGGACATGAACACTGAAGCTTTCTTT.

The V gene is TRBV19, the J gene TRBJ2-7; TRBD1 matches at 9 bases. This CDR3 comprises 15 residues. V trimming: 3 bases; J trimming: 6 bases; junction bases outside the gene matches: 9. Germline V gene sequence: CDR1 LNHDA, CDR2 SQIVND (reference sequence). CDR3 loop: CASSILPGQGAEQYF. CDR3 sequence (DNA): TGTGCCAGTAGTATCCTCCCGGGACAGGGAGCCGAGCAGTACTTC.

A note on this clonotype: The DNA is left out, because the CDR3 cannot be placed on it with certainty; the CDR3 is given as TCRdb lists it. The chain combines TRBV20-1 with TRBJ2-4. The CDR3 length equals 13 residues, ends included. In germline, CDR1 is DFQATT, CDR2 SNEGSKA (reference sequence). Here the CDR3 reads CSGTSVAKNIQYF.